This entry features one T cell receptor (beta chain) sequence. What it binds is unknown. The CDR3 runs 16 residues. Per germline, CDR1 MNHEY and CDR2 SMNVEV (reference sequence). Trimming cost V 7 bases and J 5 bases, with 23 bases left between them. The entry originates in a study of T cell responses to AZD1222 COVID-19 vaccine. Study-level findings and limits: CD4 TCRs covered the whole spike, strongest at regions 160-218 and 743-854.

Assay used: immunoSEQ multiplex PCR; TCRdb lists only in-frame clones, some missing. In the table there are over 150,000 clones, 86% of which are singletons. Specimen: peripheral blood, collected on day 0 of MenACWY control vaccination. The chain recombines TRBV27 with TRBJ1-1, with D unclear. The receptor's source is an adult in good health. CDR3 sequence: CASTTQRGKGNTEAFF. Here the CDR3 DNA reads TGTGCCAGCACCACCCAGCGAGGGAAAGGGAATACTGAAGCTTTCTTT.